This is a list of T cell receptor beta chains from one sample in a study of cytomegalovirus exposure and HLA in healthy donors. Using immunoSEQ multiplex PCR, the repertoire was profiled, and TCRdb retains in-frame clones only, with some absent. The table shows about 140,000 clones, with roughly 83% occurring only once. The sequenced material came from PBMCs. All receptors derive from a female donor in good health and CMV-seronegative. CDR3s include the opening cysteine and the closing phenylalanine or tryptophan. The order of the fields is clone size, J gene, D gene, V gene, CDR3 DNA, CDR3 protein. The D gene is left open where the match is weak. Clone size appears in some rows only: once, few, many, or a class for an expanded clone.

abundance: few; j_gene: TRBJ1-3; d_gene: NA; v_gene: TRBV7-8; CDR3nt: TGTGCCAGCATAGACAGAAACACCATATATTTT; CDR3aa: CASIDRNTIYF
abundance: few; j_gene: TRBJ1-6; d_gene: TRBD1; v_gene: TRBV5-6; CDR3nt: TGTGCCAGCTCCCCCGGGACAGGGACTCCTAATTCACCCCTCCACTTT; CDR3aa: CASSPGTGTPNSPLHF
abundance: NA; j_gene: TRBJ2-2; d_gene: NA; v_gene: TRBV4-1; CDR3nt: TGCGCCAGCAGCCGAGTCACCGGGGAGCTGTTTTTT; CDR3aa: CASSRVTGELFF
abundance: NA; j_gene: TRBJ1-6; d_gene: TRBD1; v_gene: TRBV30; CDR3nt: TGTGCCTGGTCCCCGGGACAGCCAAATTCACCCCTCCACTTT; CDR3aa: CAWSPGQPNSPLHF
abundance: few; j_gene: TRBJ1-1; d_gene: NA; v_gene: TRBV19; CDR3nt: TGTGCCAGTAGTATAAAAACCCTGGAGTTTATGGCCACTGAAGCTTTCTTT; CDR3aa: CASSIKTLEFMATEAFF
abundance: NA; j_gene: TRBJ1-1; d_gene: NA; v_gene: TRBV20-1; CDR3nt: TGCAGTGCTAGAGGCGGGGGAGCAGCTTTCTTT; CDR3aa: CSARGGGAAFF
abundance: NA; j_gene: TRBJ2-2; d_gene: NA; v_gene: TRBV4-2; CDR3nt: TGTGCCAGCAGCCAAGATAGATATAGGGCGGGCACCGGGGAGCTGTTTTTT; CDR3aa: CASSQDRYRAGTGELFF
abundance: NA; j_gene: TRBJ2-7; d_gene: TRBD2; v_gene: TRBV5-1; CDR3nt: TGCGCCAGCAGCTTCCAGCGGGAGGGGGAGCAGTACTTC; CDR3aa: CASSFQREGEQYF
abundance: NA; j_gene: TRBJ2-1; d_gene: TRBD2; v_gene: TRBV15; CDR3nt: TGTGCCACCAGCAGAGCCCACTCGCGGGGGGACAATGAGCAGTTCTTC; CDR3aa: CATSRAHSRGDNEQFF
abundance: NA; j_gene: TRBJ1-5; d_gene: TRBD1; v_gene: TRBV7-6; CDR3nt: TGTGCCAGCAGCCCGGACAGGGGTGGACAGCCCCAGCATTTT; CDR3aa: CASSPDRGGQPQHF
abundance: NA; j_gene: TRBJ2-1; d_gene: TRBD2; v_gene: TRBV13; CDR3nt: TGTGCCAGCAGCCTCCCAGGGGCGGGAGGGCCTTCGTATGAGCAGTTCTTC; CDR3aa: CASSLPGAGGPSYEQFF
abundance: NA; j_gene: TRBJ1-2; d_gene: NA; v_gene: TRBV11-2; CDR3nt: TGTGCCAGCAGCTTAGATATGGGGGGGGGCTACACCTTC; CDR3aa: CASSLDMGGGYTF
abundance: NA; j_gene: TRBJ2-7; d_gene: NA; v_gene: TRBV5-1; CDR3nt: TGCGCCAGCAGCTCCTCCCCCCACGGGTCCTACGAGCAGTACTTC; CDR3aa: CASSSSPHGSYEQYF
abundance: NA; j_gene: TRBJ1-2; d_gene: NA; v_gene: TRBV6-5; CDR3nt: TGTGCCAGTAACAGGGAGGGCTATGGCTACACCTTC; CDR3aa: CASNREGYGYTF
abundance: few; j_gene: TRBJ1-2; d_gene: NA; v_gene: TRBV30; CDR3nt: TGTGCCTGGAATGTCAGGGGTCGGGGCTACACCTTC; CDR3aa: CAWNVRGRGYTF
abundance: NA; j_gene: TRBJ2-7; d_gene: NA; v_gene: TRBV9; CDR3nt: TGTGCCAGCAGCCCACTGGGGGCGCCGCGGGAGCAGTACTTC; CDR3aa: CASSPLGAPREQYF
abundance: NA; j_gene: TRBJ1-3; d_gene: NA; v_gene: TRBV7-9; CDR3nt: TGTGCCAGCAGCTTAGGAACAGGGTCCCCTGGAAACACCATATATTTT; CDR3aa: CASSLGTGSPGNTIYF
abundance: NA; j_gene: TRBJ2-4; d_gene: NA; v_gene: TRBV10-3; CDR3nt: TGTGCCATCAGTGAGGACTACAGTCGGGGGGCCAAAAACATTCAGTACTTC; CDR3aa: CAISEDYSRGAKNIQYF
abundance: NA; j_gene: TRBJ2-3; d_gene: TRBD2; v_gene: TRBV29-1; CDR3nt: TGCAGCGTTGAGGGAGACGGGAGGTATACGCAGTATTTT; CDR3aa: CSVEGDGRYTQYF
abundance: once; j_gene: TRBJ2-2; d_gene: TRBD1; v_gene: TRBV6-1; CDR3nt: TGTGCCACCACAGGGGTGGGGACCGGGGAGCTGTTTTTT; CDR3aa: CATTGVGTGELFF
abundance: NA; j_gene: TRBJ2-7; d_gene: NA; v_gene: TRBV29-1; CDR3nt: TGCAGCGTTGTTGCCGGGGCCTACGAGCAGTACTTC; CDR3aa: CSVVAGAYEQYF
abundance: NA; j_gene: TRBJ2-7; d_gene: TRBD2; v_gene: TRBV4-3; CDR3nt: TGCGCCAGCAGCCAAGGAAGGCTAGCGGGCTACGAGCAGTACTTC; CDR3aa: CASSQGRLAGYEQYF
abundance: NA; j_gene: TRBJ2-7; d_gene: NA; v_gene: TRBV19; CDR3nt: TGTGCCAGTAGCGGGGACTACGAGCAGTACTTC; CDR3aa: CASSGDYEQYF
abundance: NA; j_gene: TRBJ1-5; d_gene: TRBD1; v_gene: TRBV7-9; CDR3nt: TGTGCCAGCAGCTTAGGAGGACAGGGCGGATTGGGTCAGCCCCAGCATTTT; CDR3aa: CASSLGGQGGLGQPQHF
abundance: NA; j_gene: TRBJ1-1; d_gene: TRBD1; v_gene: TRBV27; CDR3nt: TGTGCCAGCAGACGACAGGGGTGGGTCACTGAAGCTTTCTTT; CDR3aa: CASRRQGWVTEAFF
abundance: NA; j_gene: TRBJ2-5; d_gene: TRBD1; v_gene: TRBV28; CDR3nt: TGTGCCAGCAGTCGAGGACAGGGGAGAAAGACCCAGTACTTC; CDR3aa: CASSRGQGRKTQYF
abundance: NA; j_gene: TRBJ1-1; d_gene: NA; v_gene: TRBV29-1; CDR3nt: TGCAGCGTTGGGGCCGTCGACAGGAACACTGAAGCTTTCTTT; CDR3aa: CSVGAVDRNTEAFF
abundance: NA; j_gene: TRBJ1-5; d_gene: NA; v_gene: TRBV27; CDR3nt: TGTGCCAGCACTCTTCGAGCCGGTTCCGCCCAGCATTTT; CDR3aa: CASTLRAGSAQHF
abundance: NA; j_gene: TRBJ2-7; d_gene: NA; v_gene: TRBV7-8; CDR3nt: TGTGCCAGCAGCTTAGTTCAGGCCTCCTACGAGCAGTACTTC; CDR3aa: CASSLVQASYEQYF
abundance: NA; j_gene: TRBJ2-5; d_gene: NA; v_gene: TRBV5-4; CDR3nt: TGTGCCAGCAGCTTTTACAGGGAAGAGACCCAGTACTTC; CDR3aa: CASSFYREETQYF
abundance: NA; j_gene: TRBJ2-1; d_gene: TRBD2; v_gene: TRBV4-1; CDR3nt: TGCGCCAGCAGCCAAGATCAAGGGACTAGCGGGGGGACGAGCTCCTACAATGAGCAGTTCTTC; CDR3aa: CASSQDQGTSGGTSSYNEQFF
abundance: NA; j_gene: TRBJ2-5; d_gene: TRBD2; v_gene: TRBV11-2; CDR3nt: TGTGCCAGCAGCTCCCTCCAGCGGGGCCACCAAGAGACCCAGTACTTC; CDR3aa: CASSSLQRGHQETQYF
abundance: NA; j_gene: TRBJ1-2; d_gene: NA; v_gene: TRBV11-2; CDR3nt: TGTGCCAGCAGCGACAGGTTTAACTATGGCTACACCTTC; CDR3aa: CASSDRFNYGYTF
abundance: NA; j_gene: TRBJ1-2; d_gene: TRBD1; v_gene: TRBV19; CDR3nt: TGTGCCAGTAGTATATTGGACAGGCTCTCTGGCTACACCTTC; CDR3aa: CASSILDRLSGYTF
abundance: NA; j_gene: TRBJ1-1; d_gene: NA; v_gene: TRBV7-9; CDR3nt: TGTTCCAGCAGCCCACAGGGAAGTGAAGCTTTCTTT; CDR3aa: CSSSPQGSEAFF
abundance: few; j_gene: TRBJ1-5; d_gene: TRBD1; v_gene: TRBV2; CDR3nt: TGTGCCAGCAGACATGACAGGGGACATCAGCCCCAGCATTTT; CDR3aa: CASRHDRGHQPQHF
abundance: once; j_gene: TRBJ2-3; d_gene: NA; v_gene: TRBV30; CDR3nt: TGTGCCTGGAGTGTTAAGCGAGATACGCAGTATTTT; CDR3aa: CAWSVKRDTQYF
abundance: NA; j_gene: TRBJ2-2; d_gene: TRBD2; v_gene: TRBV9; CDR3nt: TGTGCCAGCAGCGTGGGACTAGCGGGAGCGTCCGGGGAGCTGTTTTTT; CDR3aa: CASSVGLAGASGELFF
abundance: NA; j_gene: TRBJ2-7; d_gene: NA; v_gene: TRBV28; CDR3nt: TGTGCCAGCAGCCTCACGGACACTGGGCGGGGTGAGCAGTACTTC; CDR3aa: CASSLTDTGRGEQYF
abundance: few; j_gene: TRBJ2-5; d_gene: NA; v_gene: TRBV9; CDR3nt: TGTGCCAGCAGCCCCATCCAGGGATCACAGACCCAGTACTTC; CDR3aa: CASSPIQGSQTQYF
abundance: NA; j_gene: TRBJ1-2; d_gene: TRBD1; v_gene: TRBV6-5; CDR3nt: TGTGCCACTTCGGGACAGAACTATGGCTACACCTTC; CDR3aa: CATSGQNYGYTF
abundance: NA; j_gene: TRBJ2-6; d_gene: NA; v_gene: TRBV5-6; CDR3nt: TGTGCCAGCAGCCGGGAGAGGGCCAACGTCCTGACTTTC; CDR3aa: CASSRERANVLTF
abundance: NA; j_gene: TRBJ2-7; d_gene: TRBD1; v_gene: TRBV4-1; CDR3nt: TGCGCCAGCAGCCATAAGACAGGGGCCTACGAGCAGTACTTC; CDR3aa: CASSHKTGAYEQYF
abundance: NA; j_gene: TRBJ2-5; d_gene: NA; v_gene: TRBV5-1; CDR3nt: TGCGCCAGCAGCTTGGGCAGGGTAAAAGAGACCCAGTACTTC; CDR3aa: CASSLGRVKETQYF
abundance: once; j_gene: TRBJ1-3; d_gene: TRBD1; v_gene: TRBV29-1; CDR3nt: TGCAGCGCGACAGGGTCGGGAAACACCATATATTTT; CDR3aa: CSATGSGNTIYF
abundance: NA; j_gene: TRBJ2-5; d_gene: NA; v_gene: TRBV7-2; CDR3nt: TGTGCCAGCAGCTCCTTACTAGAAGAGACCCAGTACTTC; CDR3aa: CASSSLLEETQYF
abundance: NA; j_gene: TRBJ1-3; d_gene: NA; v_gene: TRBV28; CDR3nt: TGTGCCAGCAGTTCAAGGGGTTTGGAAGGAAACACCATATATTTT; CDR3aa: CASSSRGLEGNTIYF